A selection of T cell receptor beta chains follows, all from one sample in a study of siplizumab effects on memory and regulatory T cells. Only in-frame clones appear in the TCRdb table, and some are missing; sequencing was by immunoSEQ multiplex PCR. The sample includes some 120,000 clones, 94% of them seen just once. Sequenced sample: non-Treg CD4+ T cells sorted from blood. These receptors were taken from a human donor in good health. The CDR3 runs from the conserved cysteine through the conserved F or W. D genes are given only for firm matches. Clone size appears in some rows only: once, few, many, or a class for an expanded clone.

NA | NA | TRBJ2-1 | TRBV10-3 | TGTGCCATCAGTGAGGAAATAGCCTACAATGAGCAGTTCTTC | CAISEEIAYNEQFF
NA | NA | TRBJ1-6 | TRBV5-4 | TGTGCCAGCAGCTTGGCCGGCACAGGGAGGTCACCCCTCCACTTT | CASSLAGTGRSPLHF
NA | NA | TRBJ2-7 | TRBV19 | TGTGCCAGTTCCGAGACTCATGTTAGCTCCTACGAGCAGTACTTC | CASSETHVSSYEQYF
NA | TRBD1 | TRBJ2-1 | TRBV11-1 | TGTGCCAGCAGCAGAAAGGACAGGCCGAGCTCCTACAATGAGCAGTTCTTC | CASSRKDRPSSYNEQFF
NA | NA | TRBJ2-1 | TRBV7-9 | TGTGCCAGCAGCTTAGAAGTGACAGGTCAGTTCTTC | CASSLEVTGQFF
NA | NA | TRBJ1-2 | TRBV4-1 | TGCGCCAGCAGCCCTGTGAGGGGCAGAGGCTACACCTTC | CASSPVRGRGYTF
NA | TRBD2 | TRBJ2-6 | TRBV10-3 | TGTGCCATCAGTGAGTCAAGGACTAGCGGGTTGCTTCCTGGGGCCAACGTCCTGACTTTC | CAISESRTSGLLPGANVLTF
NA | NA | TRBJ2-7 | TRBV7-2 | TGTGCCAGCAGCCTGGGACCCTCTACCTACGAGCAGTACTTC | CASSLGPSTYEQYF
NA | TRBD2 | TRBJ2-2 | TRBV15 | TGTGCCACCAGCAGAGCTGTGACTAGCGGTAACACCGGGGAGCTGTTTTTT | CATSRAVTSGNTGELFF
NA | TRBD2 | TRBJ2-5 | TRBV5-4 | TGTGCCAGCAGCTGGGCTCCCCCGGGGCTAGCGGGGGGACAAGAGACCCAGTACTTC | CASSWAPPGLAGGQETQYF
NA | NA | TRBJ2-2 | TRBV2 | TGTGCCAGCAGAGCCGACACCGGGGAGCTGTTTTTT | CASRADTGELFF
NA | NA | TRBJ1-5 | TRBV4-1 | TGCGCCAGCAGCCAAGATAGGTGGAATCAGCCCCAGCATTTT | CASSQDRWNQPQHF
NA | NA | TRBJ1-1 | TRBV19 | TGTGCCAGTAGAACACCGAACACTGAAGCTTTCTTT | CASRTPNTEAFF
NA | NA | TRBJ2-3 | TRBV11-3 | TGTGCCAGCAGTATGGACAGTACAGATACGCAGTATTTT | CASSMDSTDTQYF
NA | NA | TRBJ2-5 | TRBV6-5 | TGTGCCAGCAGTTACAATTACCAAGAGACCCAGTACTTC | CASSYNYQETQYF
once | NA | TRBJ2-1 | TRBV5-8 | TGTGCCAGCGGACATAGCTCCTACAATGAGCAGTTCTTC | CASGHSSYNEQFF
NA | TRBD2 | TRBJ2-1 | TRBV5-4 | TGTGCCAGCAGCCCTAGCGGGAACAGTGAGCAGTTCTTC | CASSPSGNSEQFF
NA | NA | TRBJ1-1 | TRBV7-9 | TGTGCCAGCAGCTTATATACGGGGGATGAAGCTTTCTTT | CASSLYTGDEAFF
NA | NA | TRBJ2-5 | TRBV30 | TGTGCCCGCCGGGCCCCAGGCGAAGAGACCCAGTACTTC | CARRAPGEETQYF
NA | NA | TRBJ1-6 | TRBV5-1 | TGCGCCAGCAGCTTCCGGGACGGAAATTCACCCCTCCACTTT | CASSFRDGNSPLHF